This passage covers 29 T cell receptor beta chains from one sample sequenced in a study of PD-1 blockade in classical Hodgkin lymphoma. Sequencing used immunoSEQ multiplex PCR; TCRdb keeps in-frame clones, though not all of them. Among 11,000 or so clones listed, roughly 75% were seen once. Relapses following autologous stem cell transplantation were seen in all patients, with brentuximab vedotin exposure varying. Sequencing used peripheral blood mononuclear cells (PBMCs), obtained at baseline. The receptors were sampled from a human donor with classical Hodgkin lymphoma.

The chain couples TRBV9 to TRBJ1-6, with a tentative D call TRBD1 (6 bases). The CDR3 extends over 15 amino acids. Trimming stripped 3 bases from V and 7 bases from J, with 14 bases between. Germline-derived CDR1 and CDR2 are SGDLS and YYNGEE. Here the CDR3 reads CASSEEGQRNSPLHF. As DNA, the CDR3 is TGTGCCAGCAGCGAAGAAGGACAGCGAAATTCACCCCTCCACTTT.

The V and J genes are TRBV10-1 and TRBJ2-3; TRBD1 is a possible D gene (6 bases). Germline CDR1 reads WNHNN; CDR2 reads SYGVQD (reference sequence). The CDR3 length is 14 residues. The V gene lost 6 bases and the J gene lost 3 bases, with 13 bases spanning the gap. CDR3 sequence reads: CASSGSRGTDTQYF. The CDR3 DNA reads TGCGCCAGCAGCGGTTCCAGGGGAACAGATACGCAGTATTTT.

The chain joins TRBV5-4 to TRBJ2-3; D tentatively fits TRBD1 or TRBD2 (5 bases each). The V end lost 0 bases, the J end lost 1 base, and 9 bases lay between the germline ends. This CDR3 has 15 residues. CDR1 SGHNT and CDR2 YYREEE come from the germline V gene (reference sequence). CDR3 amino acids: CASSLGGARTDTQYF. The CDR3 nucleotides read TGTGCCAGCAGCTTGGGAGGGGCCCGCACAGATACGCAGTATTTT.

The V and J genes are TRBV5-5 and TRBJ1-2; the D is unclear. The ends were cut back, 0 bases at V and 2 bases at J, with 14 bases in the middle. The germline V gene encodes CDR1 SGHKS and CDR2 YYEKEE (reference sequence). This CDR3 region has 16 residues. CDR3 bases: TGTGCCAGCAGCTTGGGTCGCGCGAGTTTAAACTATGGCTACACCTTC. Its protein product is CASSLGRASLNYGYTF.

The rearrangement joins TRBV6-1 to TRBJ2-3; possible D gene TRBD2, 5 bases. CDR3 size: 12 residues. V was cut by 8 bases and J by 2 bases, with 8 bases left in between. Germline CDR1 is MNHNS and CDR2 is SASEGT. As DNA, the CDR3 is TGTGCCAGCGCCGGGGACACAGATACGCAGTATTTT. The encoded protein is CASAGDTDTQYF.

V usage is TRBV7-9 and J usage is TRBJ2-1; D remains unclear. CDR1 is SEHNR, CDR2 FQNEAQ, per germline (reference sequence). V lost 2 bases and J lost 9, with 8 bases in between. The CDR3 covers 12 residues. In nucleotides, the CDR3 is TGTGCCAGCAGCTTAAGCAGTCCTGAGCAGTTCTTC. Protein sequence: CASSLSSPEQFF. The full variable domain, completed using reference TRBV7-9 and TRBJ2-1, is DTGVSQNPRHKITKRGQNVTFRCDPISEHNRLYWYRQTLGQGPEFLTYFQNEAQLEKSRLLSDRFSAERPKGSFSTLEIQRTEQGDSAMYLCASSLSSPEQFFGPGTRLTVL.

This clone was recorded only once. The chain joins TRBV4-1 to TRBJ2-1; no clear D. Germline lookup yields CDR1 MGHRA and CDR2 YSYEKL. Trimming removed 0 bases at V and 0 bases at J, with 3 bases between. The CDR3 extends over 14 amino acids. The DNA of the CDR3 is TGCGCCAGCAGCCAAGACAGCTCCTACAATGAGCAGTTCTTC. This gives the protein CASSQDSSYNEQFF.

This clone occurred a few times. V is TRBV4-1 and J is TRBJ2-7, with D uncertain. Germline assignment: CDR1 MGHRA and CDR2 YSYEKL. CDR3 length equals 15 residues. Trimming cost V 1 base and J 2 bases, with 12 bases left between them. The CDR3 DNA follows: TGCGCCAGCAGCCAAGGGCACCATTCACCCTACGAGCAGTACTTC. It yields the protein CASSQGHHSPYEQYF.

The chain recombines TRBV29-1 with TRBJ1-2, with D maybe TRBD1 (5 bases). Germline V lookup: CDR1 SQVTM, CDR2 ANQGSEA. The CDR3 sequence is 11 residues long. V was pared by 8 bases and J by 6 bases, with 13 bases between. For the CDR3, the DNA is TGCAGCTTAAGGGACTTCGATGGCTACACCTTC. Encoded protein: CSLRDFDGYTF.

This clone was counted only a few times. The rearrangement uses TRBV5-5 and TRBJ2-7, with D unclear. The CDR3 totals 15 residues. The V end lost 0 bases, the J end lost 2 bases, and 12 bases lay between the germline ends. Germline CDR1 is SGHKS and CDR2 is YYEKEE (reference sequence). The CDR3 is CASSLDWAKTYEQYF. The CDR3 DNA sequence: TGTGCCAGCAGCTTGGATTGGGCCAAGACCTACGAGCAGTACTTC. The variable domain in full, with the rest retrieved from reference TRBV5-5 and TRBJ2-7, is DAGVTQSPTHLIKTRGQQVTLRCSPISGHKSVSWYQQVLGQGPQFIFQYYEKEERGRGNFPDRFSARQFPNYSSELNVNALLLGDSALYLCASSLDWAKTYEQYFGPGTRLTVT.

J is TRBJ2-5 and V is TRBV9; D assignment may be TRBD1 or TRBD2 (5 bases each). Trimming stripped 2 bases from V and 5 bases from J, with 13 bases between. This CDR3 is built from 14 residues. Germline-derived CDR1 and CDR2 are SGDLS and YYNGEE. CDR3: CASSVHWGLETQYF. In DNA, the CDR3 is TGTGCCAGCAGCGTCCACTGGGGGTTGGAGACCCAGTACTTC.

The V gene is TRBV27, the J gene TRBJ2-1, with 14 bases aligning to TRBD2. The CDR3 is made up of 18 amino acids. Germline trimming cut 2 bases from V and 4 bases from J; bases unmatched to any gene: 7. CDR1 is MNHEY, CDR2 SMNVEV, per germline (reference sequence). The CDR3 region is CASSLPRLAGGRYNEQFF. The CDR3 region has the DNA TGTGCCAGCAGTTTACCGAGACTAGCGGGGGGGAGATACAATGAGCAGTTCTTC.

This chain links TRBV4-3 with TRBJ2-5, with a tentative D call TRBD2 (5 bases). The CDR3 has 15 residues. V lost 0 bases to trimming and J lost 7 bases, with 15 bases between them. CDR1 LGHNA and CDR2 YSLEER come from the germline V gene. CDR3 sequence: CASSQETSAEGTQYF. CDR3 DNA: TGCGCCAGCAGCCAAGAAACGTCGGCTGAGGGGACCCAGTACTTC.

This CDR3 reads CASSPDISTDTQYF. The CDR3 DNA sequence: TGTGCCAGCTCACCAGACATAAGCACAGATACGCAGTATTTT. V and J are TRBV18 and TRBJ2-3; D remains ambiguous. Germline V CDR1 and CDR2: KGHSH, LQKENI. This CDR3 comprises 14 residues. The ends were cut back, 2 bases at V and 0 bases at J, with 6 bases in the middle.

The V gene is TRBV7-2, the J gene TRBJ2-5, with D perhaps matching TRBD1 or TRBD2 (7 bases each). The CDR3 length is 15 residues. Per the germline V gene, CDR1 is SGHTA and CDR2 is FQGNSA. Trimming pared 7 bases from V and 0 bases from J, leaving 15 bases between. The CDR3, as DNA: TGTGCCAGCAAATCCAGGGGGGGCTACCAAGAGACCCAGTACTTC. Its protein product is CASKSRGGYQETQYF.

The chain employs TRBV7-2 and TRBJ1-5, with 7 bases fitting TRBD1. Trimming took 5 bases from V and 8 from J; bases not matched to a gene: 9. Germline CDR1 and CDR2: SGHTA and FQGNSA. The length of the CDR3 is 14 residues. The CDR3 loop reads CASSQGGAVKPQHF. The CDR3 DNA is TGTGCCAGCAGCCAGGGGGGGGCCGTGAAGCCCCAGCATTTT.

This sequence joins TRBV5-4 and TRBJ2-7; weak D call: TRBD2 (6 bases). The CDR3 is 14 residues long. Between the trimmed V and J ends, which lost 1 base and 7 bases, there was a span of 15 bases. Per germline, CDR1 SGHNT and CDR2 YYREEE (reference sequence). The DNA of the CDR3 is TGTGCCAGCAGCTTGTCTTCGGGGGTGGGAGAGCAGTACTTC. It codes for CASSLSSGVGEQYF.

The chain has TRBV7-3 and TRBJ2-3, with TRBD2 as a possible D gene (7 bases). Trimming took 2 bases from V and 7 from J, leaving 19 bases between them. Germline CDR1 SGHTA, CDR2 FQGTGA. This CDR3 region has 16 residues. The CDR3 here is CASSLVAGGGHNTQYF. CDR3 in DNA: TGTGCCAGCAGCTTAGTCGCGGGCGGGGGCCACAATACGCAGTATTTT. The full variable domain, its missing parts supplied by reference TRBV7-3 and TRBJ2-3, is GAGVSQTPSNKVTEKGKYVELRCDPISGHTALYWYRQSLGQGPEFLIYFQGTGAADDSGLPNDRFFAVRPEGSVSTLKIQRTERGDSAVYLCASSLVAGGGHNTQYFGPGTRLTVL.

The V call is TRBV10-1, the J call TRBJ2-7, with D perhaps TRBD2 (5 bases). The V gene's germline CDR1 is WNHNN and CDR2 SYGVQD (reference sequence). V was shortened by 5 bases and J by 2 bases, with 16 bases between the two germline ends. The CDR3 spans 15 residues. The CDR3 nucleotides are TGCGCCAGCAGTACGAGGGAAAGACCCGCCTACGAGCAGTACTTC. This gives the protein CASSTRERPAYEQYF.

The CDR3 sequence is CASSWGVGNEQFF. The CDR3, as DNA: TGTGCCAGCAGCTGGGGAGTGGGGAATGAGCAGTTCTTC. This chain uses TRBV11-3 with TRBJ2-1, with D perhaps TRBD2 (5 bases). V shed 4 bases and J shed 7 bases, with 11 bases lying between them. Germline values: CDR1 SGHNT, CDR2 YENEEA. The CDR3 sequence is 13 residues long.

This clone was detected a few times. The rearrangement joins TRBV29-1 to TRBJ1-2; D is unresolved. CDR1 SQVTM and CDR2 ANQGSEA come from the germline V gene. The length of the CDR3 is 12 residues. With 0 bases removed from V and 7 bases from J, the gap between germline ends came to 9 bases. The chain's CDR3 is CSVEDLLGGYTF. The DNA for the CDR3 is TGCAGCGTTGAAGATCTCCTAGGTGGCTACACCTTC.

The V and J genes are TRBV28 and TRBJ2-5; D gene ambiguous. The CDR3 runs 11 residues. Trimming shortened V by 2 bases and J by 8 bases, and 6 bases separated the two germline ends. The germline gives CDR1 MDHEN, CDR2 SYDVKM. The DNA of the CDR3 is TGTGCCAGCAGTTTAGGTGGAACCCAGTACTTC. It yields the protein CASSLGGTQYF.

This chain uses TRBV5-4 with TRBJ2-5; D gene uncertain. The germline gives CDR1 SGHNT, CDR2 YYREEE (reference sequence). The CDR3 spans 14 residues. V was cut by 3 bases and J by 0 bases, with 9 bases left in between. The CDR3 sequence is CASSSELYQETQYF. CDR3 coding DNA: TGTGCCAGCAGCTCGGAACTGTACCAAGAGACCCAGTACTTC.

J is TRBJ1-1 and V is TRBV6-1; TRBD1 is a possible D gene (5 bases). V lost 2 bases and J lost 6, with 13 bases in between. CDR1 MNHNS and CDR2 SASEGT come from the germline V gene. This CDR3 has 14 amino acids. CDR3 bases: TGTGCCAGCAGTGAACGGGGCAATAGCGCTGAAGCTTTCTTT. Amino acids: CASSERGNSAEAFF.

The rearrangement joins TRBV6-5 to TRBJ1-3, with D hard to call. The length of the CDR3 is 14 residues. V lost 0 bases, J lost 0 bases, and 3 bases lay in between. Germline CDR1 reads MNHEY; CDR2 reads SVGAGI. The CDR3 spells CASSYSVSGNTIYF. CDR3 bases: TGTGCCAGCAGTTACTCGGTCTCTGGAAACACCATATATTTT.

This sequence joins TRBV19 and TRBJ1-1, with D perhaps TRBD1 (6 bases). CDR3 length equals 16 residues. Trimming shortened V by 6 bases and J by 4 bases, and 21 bases separated the two germline ends. The V gene's germline CDR1 is LNHDA and CDR2 SQIVND (reference sequence). CDR3 loop: CASSLSPGGAATEAFF. The DNA of the CDR3 is TGTGCCAGTAGCCTCTCCCCCGGGGGCGCGGCCACTGAAGCTTTCTTT.

This clone was observed a few times. The chain employs TRBV6-5 and TRBJ1-1; D not resolved. This CDR3 has 13 residues. The germline V gene has CDR1 MNHEY and CDR2 SVGAGI. Trimming stripped 11 bases from V and 1 base from J, with 14 bases between. CDR3 loop: CAGERQPNTEAFF. DNA of the CDR3: TGTGCCGGCGAGAGGCAGCCGAACACTGAAGCTTTCTTT.

This clone was counted once. The V and J genes are TRBV7-2 and TRBJ2-5; 7 bases match TRBD1. The CDR3 sequence is 16 residues long. Germline assignment: CDR1 SGHTA and CDR2 FQGNSA. With 1 base clipped from V and 7 bases from J, the junction kept 12 bases outside the gene matches. The CDR3 coding sequence is TGTGCCAGCAGCTTAGATCGGGGAAGGGGGCTTGGGACCCAGTACTTC. It is translated as CASSLDRGRGLGTQYF.

Sample share makes this clone medium-sized. The chain couples TRBV2 to TRBJ2-7; D unclear. The CDR3 spans 14 residues. The ends were cut back, 3 bases at V and 3 bases at J, with 12 bases in the middle. CDR1 is SNHLY and CDR2 is FYNNEI in the germline V gene. The CDR3 DNA sequence: TGTGCCAGCAGTGAGCGAGGACGGATCTACGAGCAGTACTTC. Translated, it gives CASSERGRIYEQYF.